This T cell receptor beta chain was documented in a study of CD8+CD57+ T cells in acquired aplastic anemia. Study overall: Quantities of DNA derived from sorted CD4+ and CD8+ cells averaged roughly 3.4 ug. In CD4+ cells, healthy donors produced an average of approximately 11 million reads. The study's findings and limits: Both patients and controls carried the same twenty-nine CD8+ CDR3 sequences.

The CDR3 has 15 amino acids. Germline values: CDR1 SGHTA, CDR2 FQGTGA. After removal of 5 bases from V and 7 bases from J, the junction contained 10 bases not matched to a gene. CDR3 and TCR beta VDJ profiling relied on a genomic DNA template. TCRdb reanalysed the reads using MiXCR and keeps one entry per CDR3 protein. There are some 210,000 distinct CDR3 sequences in the sample; 60% to 65% occur only once, and around 28% lies in the top ten. Concerning this clonotype itself: The target antigen is unknown.

The sequenced sample was sorted CD4+, CD8+, or CD8+CD57+ T cells (not recorded which) from PBMCs. The chain uses TRBV7-3 and TRBJ1-2, with TRBD1 matching 10 bases. This receptor was taken from a human donor in good health. For the CDR3, the DNA is TGTGCCAGCAGCCCTTCGGACAGGGGGGCAGCTGGCTACACCTTC. This gives the protein CASSPSDRGAAGYTF.